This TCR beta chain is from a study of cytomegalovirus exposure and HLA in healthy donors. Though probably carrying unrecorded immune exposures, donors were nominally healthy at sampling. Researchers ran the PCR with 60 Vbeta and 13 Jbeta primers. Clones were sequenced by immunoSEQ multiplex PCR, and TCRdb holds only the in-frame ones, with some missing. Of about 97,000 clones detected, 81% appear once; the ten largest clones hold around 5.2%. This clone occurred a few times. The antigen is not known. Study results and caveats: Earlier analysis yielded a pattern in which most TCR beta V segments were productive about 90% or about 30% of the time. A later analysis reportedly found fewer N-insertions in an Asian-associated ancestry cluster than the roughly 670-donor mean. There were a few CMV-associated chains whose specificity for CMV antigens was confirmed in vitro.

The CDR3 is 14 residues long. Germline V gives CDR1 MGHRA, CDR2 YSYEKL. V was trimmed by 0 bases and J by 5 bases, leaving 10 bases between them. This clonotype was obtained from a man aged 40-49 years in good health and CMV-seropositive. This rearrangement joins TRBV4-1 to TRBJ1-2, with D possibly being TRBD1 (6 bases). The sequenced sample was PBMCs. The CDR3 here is CASSQDGQPYGYTF. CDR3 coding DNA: TGCGCCAGCAGCCAAGACGGACAGCCTTATGGCTACACCTTC.